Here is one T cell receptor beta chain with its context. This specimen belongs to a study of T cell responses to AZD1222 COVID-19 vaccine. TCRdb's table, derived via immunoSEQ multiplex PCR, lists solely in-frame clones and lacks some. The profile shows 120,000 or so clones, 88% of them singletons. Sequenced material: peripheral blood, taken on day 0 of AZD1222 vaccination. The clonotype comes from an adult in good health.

This CDR3 reads CASSLSGYEQYF. The CDR3 DNA reads as TGTGCCAGCAGCTTATCAGGGTACGAGCAGTACTTC. J is TRBJ2-7 and V is TRBV7-9, with TRBD1 as a possible D gene (5 bases). The CDR3 is 12 residues long. The germline V gene has CDR1 SEHNR and CDR2 FQNEAQ (reference sequence). V lost 2 bases to trimming and J lost 4 bases, with 6 bases between them.